This TCR beta chain was sequenced for a study of cytomegalovirus exposure and HLA in healthy donors. Study observations and caveats: Because they were indistinguishable, some V segments, including TRBV6-2 and TRBV6-3, were excluded. In an earlier analysis, in some 600 donors, most V segments appeared productive either ~87% or ~30% of the time.

The primer mix had 60 Vbeta and 13 Jbeta primers. The repertoire was sequenced with immunoSEQ multiplex PCR; TCRdb's copy has only in-frame clones and lacks some. The data hold about 190,000 clones, with about four fifths observed a single time. CDR1 LNHDA and CDR2 SQIVND come from the germline V gene (reference sequence). This CDR3 has 16 residues. V lost 7 bases, J lost 0 bases, and 6 bases stayed unmatched. This clone was picked up one time. Its antigen is undetermined. Source material: PBMCs. This sequence joins TRBV19 and TRBJ1-4, with 9 bases aligning to TRBD1. The TCR sequence derives from a woman aged 25 to 39 in good health and CMV-seropositive. CDR3 residues: CASKRDRDATNEKLFF. CDR3 nucleotides: TGTGCCAGTAAAAGGGACAGGGATGCAACTAATGAAAAACTGTTTTTT.